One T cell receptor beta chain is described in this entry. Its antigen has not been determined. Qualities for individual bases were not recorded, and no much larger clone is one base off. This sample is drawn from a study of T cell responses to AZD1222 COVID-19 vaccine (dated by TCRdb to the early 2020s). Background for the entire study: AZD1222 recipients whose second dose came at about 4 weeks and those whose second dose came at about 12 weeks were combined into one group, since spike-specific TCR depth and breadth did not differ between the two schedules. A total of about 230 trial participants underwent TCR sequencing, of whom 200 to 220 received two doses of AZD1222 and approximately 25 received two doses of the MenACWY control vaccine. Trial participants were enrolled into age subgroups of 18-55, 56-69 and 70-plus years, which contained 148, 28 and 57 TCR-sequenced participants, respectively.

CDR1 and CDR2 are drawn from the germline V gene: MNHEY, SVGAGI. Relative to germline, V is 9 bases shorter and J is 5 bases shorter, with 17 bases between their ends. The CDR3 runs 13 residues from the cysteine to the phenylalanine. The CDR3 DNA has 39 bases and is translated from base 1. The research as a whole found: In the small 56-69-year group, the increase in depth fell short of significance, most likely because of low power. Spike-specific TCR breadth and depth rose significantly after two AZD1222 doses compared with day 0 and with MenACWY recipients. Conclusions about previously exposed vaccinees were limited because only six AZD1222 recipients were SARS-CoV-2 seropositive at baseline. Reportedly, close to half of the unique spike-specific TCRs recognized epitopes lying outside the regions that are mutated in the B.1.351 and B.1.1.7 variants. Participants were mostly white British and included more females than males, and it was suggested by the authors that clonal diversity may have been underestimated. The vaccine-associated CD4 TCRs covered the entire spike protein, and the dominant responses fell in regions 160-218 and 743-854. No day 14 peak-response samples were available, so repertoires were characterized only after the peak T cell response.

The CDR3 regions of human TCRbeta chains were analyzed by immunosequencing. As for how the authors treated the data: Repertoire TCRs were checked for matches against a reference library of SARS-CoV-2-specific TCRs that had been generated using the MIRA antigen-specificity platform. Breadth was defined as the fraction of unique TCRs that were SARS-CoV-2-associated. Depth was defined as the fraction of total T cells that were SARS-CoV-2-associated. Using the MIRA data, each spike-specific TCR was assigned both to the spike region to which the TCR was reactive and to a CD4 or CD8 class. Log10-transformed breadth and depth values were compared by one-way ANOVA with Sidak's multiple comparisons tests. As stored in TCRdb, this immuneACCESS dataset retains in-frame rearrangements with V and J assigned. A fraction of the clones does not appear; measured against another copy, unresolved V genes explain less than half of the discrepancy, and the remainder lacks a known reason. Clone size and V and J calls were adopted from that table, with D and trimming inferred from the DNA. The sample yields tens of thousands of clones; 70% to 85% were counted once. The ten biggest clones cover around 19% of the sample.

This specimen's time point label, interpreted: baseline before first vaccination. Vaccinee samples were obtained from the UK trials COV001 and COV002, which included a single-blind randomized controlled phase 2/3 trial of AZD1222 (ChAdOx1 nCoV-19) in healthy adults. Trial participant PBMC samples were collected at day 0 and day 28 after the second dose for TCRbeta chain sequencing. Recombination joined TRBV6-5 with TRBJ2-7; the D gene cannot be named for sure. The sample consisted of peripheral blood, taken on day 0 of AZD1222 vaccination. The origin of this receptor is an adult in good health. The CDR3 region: CASARGRPDEQYF. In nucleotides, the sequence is TGTGCCAGTGCCCGAGGTCGTCCCGACGAGCAGTACTTC.